Below, one T cell receptor beta chain is given with its context. This record comes from a study of blood T cell repertoires in COVID-19. Across the whole study: Sites in the United States, Italy and Spain provided acute and convalescent COVID-19 samples.

As originally analysed: Using reference gene primer amplification, nucleated cell counts were estimated. Profiled with immunoSEQ multiplex PCR; TCRdb holds only in-frame clones, not every one. The V and J calls and the clone size are those of that table, but D and trimming were determined from the DNA. Here the sample spans 250,000 or so clones, about 91% being singletons. After removal of 6 bases from V and 5 bases from J, the junction contained 6 bases not matched to a gene. Looked up from germline, CDR1 is SGHAT and CDR2 is FQDESV (reference sequence). CDR3 length: 15 amino acids. Material: peripheral blood. The chain links TRBV11-1 to TRBJ2-3; TRBD2 agrees at 12 bases. The TCR sequence derives from a woman aged 40 to 50 who had recovered from COVID-19. CDR3: CASRPLAGGVDTQYF. The CDR3 DNA reads TGTGCCAGCAGACCACTAGCGGGGGGAGTAGATACGCAGTATTTT. The full variable domain, rest sourced from reference TRBV11-1 and TRBJ2-3, is EAEVAQSPRYKITEKSQAVAFWCDPISGHATLYWYRQILGQGPELLVQFQDESVVDDSQLPKDRFSAERLKGVDSTLKIQPAELGDSAMYLCASRPLAGGVDTQYFGPGTRLTVL.